Included here is one TCR beta chain sequence, with context. Antigen: not known. At one of its ends the junction is not consistent with the germline gene, which may arise from a read error. These data belong to a study of CD8+CD57+ T cells in acquired aplastic anemia. Study-level information: Sorting CD4+ and CD8+ cells gave DNA averaging approximately 3 ug. Findings and limits, study-wide: Found in both controls and patients were approximately 31 CD8+ CDR3 sequences.

Sequencing involved patients with CD8+CD57+ cell expansion previously shown by flow cytometry. Patients had not yet gotten any therapy when their blood was taken for sampling. Genomic DNA templated the TCR beta VDJ and CDR3 profiling. One entry per CDR3 protein, called by TCRdb with MiXCR from the reads. The profile shows around 42,000 distinct CDR3 sequences, about 63% of them singletons. Sequencing was done on a sample of sorted CD4+, CD8+, or CD8+CD57+ T cells (not recorded which) from PBMCs. This clonotype was obtained from a human donor with aplastic anemia.

Here the CDR3 reads CATTPHSGSTIYF. CDR3 nucleotides: TGTGCCACCACACCCCACTCTGGAAGCACCATATATTTT. This chain links TRBV24-1 with TRBJ1-3; D gene ambiguous. The CDR3 spans 13 residues. From germline, CDR1 is KGHDR and CDR2 SFDVKD.